The clone carrying this TCR beta chain was observed a few times. Its cognate antigen is unknown. The sample belongs to a study of T-cell memory formation after mild COVID-19. Whole-study results and caveats: A second wave of clones peaked on day 37, and their SARS-CoV-2 specificity went unconfirmed.

From the 5' RACE reads, TCRdb called clonotypes with MiXCR, one entry per CDR3 protein. The profile shows just under 550,000 distinct CDR3 sequences, 20% of them singletons. V lost 7 bases to trimming and J lost 2 bases, with 11 bases between them. This CDR3 has 13 amino acids. The sample taken for sequencing was PBMCs or a T cell subset sorted from them (not recorded which). The V gene is TRBV12-3 or TRBV12-4, the J gene TRBJ1-2; possibly TRBD1 for D (5 bases). The origin of this receptor is an adult woman who had mild COVID-19 (a few samples of this study predate the infection). Cell type and time point are not known. This CDR3 reads CASTGTINYGYTF. In DNA, the CDR3 is TGTGCCAGCACAGGGACGATAAACTATGGCTACACCTTC.